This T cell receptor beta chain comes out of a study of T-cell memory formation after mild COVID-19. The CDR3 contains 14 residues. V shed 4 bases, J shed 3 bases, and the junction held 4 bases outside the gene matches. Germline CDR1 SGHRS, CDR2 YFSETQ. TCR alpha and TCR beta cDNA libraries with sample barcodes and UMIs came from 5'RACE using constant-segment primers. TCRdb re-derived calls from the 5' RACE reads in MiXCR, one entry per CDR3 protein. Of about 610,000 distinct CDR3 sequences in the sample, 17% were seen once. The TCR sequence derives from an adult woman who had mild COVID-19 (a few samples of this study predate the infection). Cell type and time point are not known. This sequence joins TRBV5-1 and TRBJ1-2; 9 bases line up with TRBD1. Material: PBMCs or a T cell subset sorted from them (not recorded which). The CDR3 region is CASSPDRGDYGYTF. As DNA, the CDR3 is TGCGCCAGCAGCCCGGACAGGGGTGACTATGGCTACACCTTC.